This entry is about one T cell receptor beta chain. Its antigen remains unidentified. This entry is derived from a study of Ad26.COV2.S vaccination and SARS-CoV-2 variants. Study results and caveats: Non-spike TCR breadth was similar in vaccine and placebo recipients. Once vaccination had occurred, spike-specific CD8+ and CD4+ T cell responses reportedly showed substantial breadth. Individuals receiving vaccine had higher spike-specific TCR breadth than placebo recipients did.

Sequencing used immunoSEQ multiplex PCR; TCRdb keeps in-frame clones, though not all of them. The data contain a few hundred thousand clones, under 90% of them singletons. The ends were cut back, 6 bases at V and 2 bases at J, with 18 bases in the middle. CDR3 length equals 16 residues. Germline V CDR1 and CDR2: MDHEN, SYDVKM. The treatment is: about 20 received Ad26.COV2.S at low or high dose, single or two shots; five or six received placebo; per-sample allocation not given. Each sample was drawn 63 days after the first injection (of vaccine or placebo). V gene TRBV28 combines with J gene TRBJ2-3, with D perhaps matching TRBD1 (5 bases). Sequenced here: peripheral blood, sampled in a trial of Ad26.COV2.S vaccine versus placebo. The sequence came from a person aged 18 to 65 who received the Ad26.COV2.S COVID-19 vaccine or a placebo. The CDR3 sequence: CASSPTAPPATDTQYF. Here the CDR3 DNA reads TGTGCCAGCAGCCCGACAGCCCCCCCGGCCACAGATACGCAGTATTTT.